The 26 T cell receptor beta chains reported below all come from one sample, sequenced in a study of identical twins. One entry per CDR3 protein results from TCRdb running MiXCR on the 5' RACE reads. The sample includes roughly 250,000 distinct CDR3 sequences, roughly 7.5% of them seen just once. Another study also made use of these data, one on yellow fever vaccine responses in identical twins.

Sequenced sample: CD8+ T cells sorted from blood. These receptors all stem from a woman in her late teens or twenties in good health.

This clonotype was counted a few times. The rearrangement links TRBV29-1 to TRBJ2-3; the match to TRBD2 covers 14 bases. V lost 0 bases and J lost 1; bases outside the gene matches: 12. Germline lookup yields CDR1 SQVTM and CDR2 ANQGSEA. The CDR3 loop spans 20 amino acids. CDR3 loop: CSVEDGTVTSGRAGTDTQYF. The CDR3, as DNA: TGCAGCGTTGAAGACGGTACGGTGACTAGCGGGAGGGCCGGCACAGATACGCAGTATTTT.

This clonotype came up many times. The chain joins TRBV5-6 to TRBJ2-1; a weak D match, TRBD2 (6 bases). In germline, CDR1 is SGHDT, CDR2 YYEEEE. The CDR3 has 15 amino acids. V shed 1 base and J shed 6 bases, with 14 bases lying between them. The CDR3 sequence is CASSLRTSRTNEQFF. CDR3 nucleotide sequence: TGTGCCAGCAGCTTGAGAACTAGCCGAACCAATGAGCAGTTCTTC. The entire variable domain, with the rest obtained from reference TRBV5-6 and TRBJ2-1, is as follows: DAGVTQSPTHLIKTRGQQVTLRCSPKSGHDTVSWYQQALGQGPQFIFQYYEEEERQRGNFPDRFSGHQFPNYSSELNVNALLLGDSALYLCASSLRTSRTNEQFFGPGTRLTVL.

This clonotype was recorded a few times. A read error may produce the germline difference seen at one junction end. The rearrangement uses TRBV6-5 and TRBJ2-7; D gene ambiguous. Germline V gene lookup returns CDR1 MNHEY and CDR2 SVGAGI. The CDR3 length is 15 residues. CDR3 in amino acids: CASSDSYSTPYEQYF. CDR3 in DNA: TGTGCCAGCAGTGACTCCTATTCCACGCCCTACGAGCAGTACTTC.

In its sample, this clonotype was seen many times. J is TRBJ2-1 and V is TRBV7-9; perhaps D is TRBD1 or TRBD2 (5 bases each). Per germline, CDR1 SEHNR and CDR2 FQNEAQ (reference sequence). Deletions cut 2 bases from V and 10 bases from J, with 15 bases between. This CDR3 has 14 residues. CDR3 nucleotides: TGTGCCAGCAGCTTAAATGCTCTAGGGGACGAGCAGTTCTTC. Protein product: CASSLNALGDEQFF.

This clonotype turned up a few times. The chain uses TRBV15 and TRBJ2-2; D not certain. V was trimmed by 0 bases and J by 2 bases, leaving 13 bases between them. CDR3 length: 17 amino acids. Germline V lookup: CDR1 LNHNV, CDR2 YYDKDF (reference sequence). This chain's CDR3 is CATSRDFAKANTGELFF. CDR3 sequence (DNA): TGTGCCACCAGCAGAGATTTTGCGAAAGCTAACACCGGGGAGCTGTTTTTT.

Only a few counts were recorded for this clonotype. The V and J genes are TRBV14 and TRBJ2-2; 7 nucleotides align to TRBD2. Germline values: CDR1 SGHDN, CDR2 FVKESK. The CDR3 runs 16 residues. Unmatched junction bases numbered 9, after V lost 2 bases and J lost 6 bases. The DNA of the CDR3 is TGTGCCAGCAGCCAATTTGCGGGAGATGTGGCCGGGGAGCTGTTTTTT. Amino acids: CASSQFAGDVAGELFF.

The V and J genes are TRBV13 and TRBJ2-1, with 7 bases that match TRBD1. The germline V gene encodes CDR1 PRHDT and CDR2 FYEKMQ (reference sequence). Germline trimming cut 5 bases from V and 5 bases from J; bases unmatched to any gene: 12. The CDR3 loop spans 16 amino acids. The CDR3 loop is CASSHGWGTVDNEQFF. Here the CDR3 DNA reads TGTGCCAGCAGCCACGGATGGGGGACAGTGGACAATGAGCAGTTCTTC.

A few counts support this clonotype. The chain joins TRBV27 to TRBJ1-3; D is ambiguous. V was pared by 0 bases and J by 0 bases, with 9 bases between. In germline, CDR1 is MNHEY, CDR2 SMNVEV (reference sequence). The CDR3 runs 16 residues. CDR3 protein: CASSLSGPFSGNTIYF. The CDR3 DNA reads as TGTGCCAGCAGTTTATCAGGGCCGTTCTCTGGAAACACCATATATTTT.

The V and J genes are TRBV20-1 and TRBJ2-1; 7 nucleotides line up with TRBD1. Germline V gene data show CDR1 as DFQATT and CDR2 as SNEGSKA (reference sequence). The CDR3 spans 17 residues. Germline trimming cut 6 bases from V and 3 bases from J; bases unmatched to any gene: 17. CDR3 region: CSASGFRIRDSYNEQFF. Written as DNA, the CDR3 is TGCAGTGCGTCTGGGTTCCGAATACGGGACAGCTACAATGAGCAGTTCTTC.

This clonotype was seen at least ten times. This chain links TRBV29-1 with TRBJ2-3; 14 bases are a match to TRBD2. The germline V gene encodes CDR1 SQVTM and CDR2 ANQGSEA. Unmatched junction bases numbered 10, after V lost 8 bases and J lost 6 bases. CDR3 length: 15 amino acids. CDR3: CSSQGLAGVWDTQYF. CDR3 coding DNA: TGCAGCAGCCAGGGACTAGCGGGAGTGTGGGATACGCAGTATTTT.

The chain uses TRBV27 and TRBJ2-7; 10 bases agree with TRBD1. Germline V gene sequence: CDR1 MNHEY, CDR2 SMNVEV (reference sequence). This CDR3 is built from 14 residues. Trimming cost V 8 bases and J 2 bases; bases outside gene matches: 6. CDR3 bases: TGTGCCAGCGCTTCCGGGACAGGGGCCTACGAGCAGTACGTC. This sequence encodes CASASGTGAYEQYV.

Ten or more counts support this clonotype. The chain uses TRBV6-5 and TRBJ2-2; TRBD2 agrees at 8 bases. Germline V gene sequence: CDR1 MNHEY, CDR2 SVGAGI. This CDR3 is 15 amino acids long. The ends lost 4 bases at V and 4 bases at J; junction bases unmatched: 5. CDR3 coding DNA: TGTGCCAGCAGTTTATACGGGACTAGCACCGGGGAGCTGTTTTTT. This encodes CASSLYGTSTGELFF.

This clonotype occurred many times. This CDR3 reads CASSSWSGSSYEQYF. The CDR3 DNA sequence: TGCGCCAGCAGCTCTTGGTCGGGGAGCTCCTACGAGCAGTACTTC. The V gene is TRBV5-1, the J gene TRBJ2-7; D possibly corresponds to TRBD2 (5 bases). This CDR3 contains 15 residues. In germline, CDR1 is SGHRS, CDR2 YFSETQ. The V and J ends lost 3 bases and 0 bases respectively, with 13 bases between them. The full variable domain, in which reference TRBV5-1 and TRBJ2-7 provide the parts outside the CDR3, is KAGVTQTPRYLIKTRGQQVTLSCSPISGHRSVSWYQQTPGQGLQFLFEYFSETQRNKGNFPGRFSGRQFSNSRSEMNVSTLELGDSALYLCASSSWSGSSYEQYFGPGTRLTVT.

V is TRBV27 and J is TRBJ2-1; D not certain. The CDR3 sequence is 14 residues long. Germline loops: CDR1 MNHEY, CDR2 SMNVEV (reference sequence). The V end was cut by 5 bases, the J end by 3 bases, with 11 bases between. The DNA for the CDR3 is TGTGCCAGCAGTCCAAAAAATAACTACAATGAGCAGTTCTTC. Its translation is CASSPKNNYNEQFF.

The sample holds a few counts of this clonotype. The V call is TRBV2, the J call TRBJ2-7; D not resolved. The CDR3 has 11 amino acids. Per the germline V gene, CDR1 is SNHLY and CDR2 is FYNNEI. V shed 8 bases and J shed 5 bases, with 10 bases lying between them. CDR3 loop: CASGVTDEQYF. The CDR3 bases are TGTGCCAGCGGGGTCACGGACGAGCAGTACTTC.

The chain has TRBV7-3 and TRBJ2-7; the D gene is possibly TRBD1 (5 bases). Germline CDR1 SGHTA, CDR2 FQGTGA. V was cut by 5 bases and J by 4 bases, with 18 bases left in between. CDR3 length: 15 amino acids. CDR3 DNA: TGTGCCAGCAGCCCCCAAGGGGCAGACCGTTACGAGCAGTACTTC. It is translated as CASSPQGADRYEQYF.

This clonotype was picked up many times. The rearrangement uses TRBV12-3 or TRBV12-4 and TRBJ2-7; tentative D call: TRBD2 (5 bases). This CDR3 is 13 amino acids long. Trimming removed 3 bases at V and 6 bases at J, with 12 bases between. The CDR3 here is CASSFGVIGEQYF. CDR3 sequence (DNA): TGTGCCAGCAGTTTCGGGGTTATCGGCGAGCAGTACTTC.

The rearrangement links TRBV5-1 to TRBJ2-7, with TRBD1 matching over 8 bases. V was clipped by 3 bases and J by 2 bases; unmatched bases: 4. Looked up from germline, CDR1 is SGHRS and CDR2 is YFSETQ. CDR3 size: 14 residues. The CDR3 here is CASSSDRDPYEQYF. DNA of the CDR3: TGCGCCAGCAGCTCGGACAGGGACCCCTACGAGCAGTACTTC.

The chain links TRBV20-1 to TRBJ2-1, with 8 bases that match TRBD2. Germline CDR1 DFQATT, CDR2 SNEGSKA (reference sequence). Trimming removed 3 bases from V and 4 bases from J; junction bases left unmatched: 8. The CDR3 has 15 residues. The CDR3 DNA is TGCAGTGCTAGCAAACCGGGACTAGTATACAATGAGCAGTTCTTC. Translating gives CSASKPGLVYNEQFF.

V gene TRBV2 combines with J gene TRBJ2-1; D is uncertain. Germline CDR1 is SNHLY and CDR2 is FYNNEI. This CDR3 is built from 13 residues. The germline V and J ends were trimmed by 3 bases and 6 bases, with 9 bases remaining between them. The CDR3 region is CASSEFLINEQFF. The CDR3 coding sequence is TGTGCCAGCAGTGAGTTCCTGATCAATGAGCAGTTCTTC.

The CDR3 loop is CATSATGTEAFF. CDR3 nucleotides: TGTGCCACCAGCGCCACCGGGACAGAAGCTTTCTTT. V is TRBV15 and J is TRBJ1-1; possible D gene TRBD1, 6 bases. This CDR3 is 12 amino acids long. Trimming pared 5 bases from V and 8 bases from J, leaving 12 bases between. In germline, CDR1 is LNHNV, CDR2 YYDKDF (reference sequence).

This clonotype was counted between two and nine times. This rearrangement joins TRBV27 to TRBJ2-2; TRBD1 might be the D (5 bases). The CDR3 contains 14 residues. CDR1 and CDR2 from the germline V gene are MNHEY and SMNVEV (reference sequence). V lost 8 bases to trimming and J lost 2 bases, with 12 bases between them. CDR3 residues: CASSPGANTGELFF. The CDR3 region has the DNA TGTGCCAGCTCGCCTGGGGCCAACACCGGGGAGCTGTTTTTT.

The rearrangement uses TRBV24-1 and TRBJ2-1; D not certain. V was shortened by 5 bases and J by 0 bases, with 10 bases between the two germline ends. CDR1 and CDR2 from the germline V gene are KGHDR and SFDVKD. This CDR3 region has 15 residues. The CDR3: CATSVDSSSYNEQFF. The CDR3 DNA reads TGTGCCACCAGTGTAGACTCCAGCTCCTACAATGAGCAGTTCTTC.

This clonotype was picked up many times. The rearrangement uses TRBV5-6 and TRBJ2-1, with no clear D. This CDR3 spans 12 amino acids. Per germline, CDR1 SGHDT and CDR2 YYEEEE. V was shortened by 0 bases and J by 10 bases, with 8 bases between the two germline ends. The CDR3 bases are TGTGCCAGCAGCTTGGGTGGGTACGAGCAGTTCTTC. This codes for CASSLGGYEQFF.

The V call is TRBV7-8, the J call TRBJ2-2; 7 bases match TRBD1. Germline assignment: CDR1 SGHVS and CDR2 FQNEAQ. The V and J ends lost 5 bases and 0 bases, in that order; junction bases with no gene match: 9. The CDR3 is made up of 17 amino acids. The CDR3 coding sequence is TGTGCCAGCAGCCTAGAAGCCGGGACAGCGAACACCGGGGAGCTGTTTTTT. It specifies CASSLEAGTANTGELFF. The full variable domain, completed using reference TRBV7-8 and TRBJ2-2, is GAGVSQSPRYKVAKRGQDVALRCDPISGHVSLFWYQQALGQGPEFLTYFQNEAQLDKSGLPSDRFFAERPEGSVSTLKIQRTQQEDSAVYLCASSLEAGTANTGELFFGEGSRLTVL.

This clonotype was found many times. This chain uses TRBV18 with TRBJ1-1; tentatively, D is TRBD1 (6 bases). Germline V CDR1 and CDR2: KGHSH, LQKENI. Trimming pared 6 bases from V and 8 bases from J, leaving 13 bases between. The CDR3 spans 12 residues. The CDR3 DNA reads TGTGCCAGCTCCCCCCCCGGGACAGAAGCTTTCTTT. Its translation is CASSPPGTEAFF.